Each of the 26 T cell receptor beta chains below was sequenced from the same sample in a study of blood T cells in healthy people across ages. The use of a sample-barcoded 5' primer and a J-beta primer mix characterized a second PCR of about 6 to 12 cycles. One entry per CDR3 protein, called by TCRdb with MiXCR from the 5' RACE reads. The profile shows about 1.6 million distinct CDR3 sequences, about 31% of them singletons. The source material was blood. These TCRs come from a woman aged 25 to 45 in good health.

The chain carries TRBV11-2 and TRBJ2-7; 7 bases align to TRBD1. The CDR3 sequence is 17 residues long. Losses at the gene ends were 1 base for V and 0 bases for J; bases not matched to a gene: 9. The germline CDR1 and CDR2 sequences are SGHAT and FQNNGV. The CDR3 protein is CASSLVRDRAYSYEQYF. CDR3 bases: TGTGCCAGCAGCTTAGTTAGGGACAGAGCCTACTCCTACGAGCAGTACTTC.

The CDR3 loop reads CSARESAGPGDEQFF. DNA for the CDR3: TGCAGTGCTAGAGAAAGTGCAGGCCCGGGGGATGAGCAGTTCTTC. The J gene is TRBJ2-1, the V gene TRBV20-1; D possibly corresponds to TRBD2 (6 bases). V was trimmed by 0 bases and J by 8 bases, leaving 17 bases between them. This CDR3 has 15 residues. The germline V gene has CDR1 DFQATT and CDR2 SNEGSKA (reference sequence).

The CDR3 DNA reads as TGTGCCAGCAGTTTCGAACTGGGGATGAACACTGAAGCTTTCTTT. It codes for CASSFELGMNTEAFF. This chain links TRBV12-3 or TRBV12-4 with TRBJ1-1; no firm D call. CDR3 length equals 15 residues. Trimming removed 3 bases at V and 0 bases at J, with 11 bases between.

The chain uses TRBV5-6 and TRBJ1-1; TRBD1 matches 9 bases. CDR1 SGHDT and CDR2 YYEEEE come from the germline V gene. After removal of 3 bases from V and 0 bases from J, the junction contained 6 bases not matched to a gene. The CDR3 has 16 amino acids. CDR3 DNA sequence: TGTGCCAGCAGCTACCGGACAGGGGTCATGAACACTGAAGCTTTCTTT. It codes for CASSYRTGVMNTEAFF.

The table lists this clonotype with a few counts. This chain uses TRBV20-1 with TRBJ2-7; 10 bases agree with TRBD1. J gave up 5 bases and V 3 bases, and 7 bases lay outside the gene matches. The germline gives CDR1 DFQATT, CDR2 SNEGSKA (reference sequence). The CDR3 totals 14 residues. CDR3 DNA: TGCAGTGCTAGGGCTTTGACAGGGGGCAACGAGCAGTACTTC. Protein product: CSARALTGGNEQYF.

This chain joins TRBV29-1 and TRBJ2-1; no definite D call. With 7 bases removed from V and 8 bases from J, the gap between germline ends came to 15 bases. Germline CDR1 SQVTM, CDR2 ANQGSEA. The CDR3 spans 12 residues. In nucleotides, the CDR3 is TGCAGCGCCGAAGGCAGAGGCTATGAGCAGTTCTTC. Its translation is CSAEGRGYEQFF.

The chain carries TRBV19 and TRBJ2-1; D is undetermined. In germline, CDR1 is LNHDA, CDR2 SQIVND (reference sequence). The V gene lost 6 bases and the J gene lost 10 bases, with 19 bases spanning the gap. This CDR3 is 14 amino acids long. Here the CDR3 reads CASRGIFGNYEQFF. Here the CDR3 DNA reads TGTGCCAGTAGAGGGATATTCGGAAATTACGAGCAGTTCTTC.

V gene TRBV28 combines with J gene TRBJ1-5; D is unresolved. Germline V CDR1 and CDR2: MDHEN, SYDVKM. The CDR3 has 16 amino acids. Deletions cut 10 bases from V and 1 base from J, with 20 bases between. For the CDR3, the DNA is TGTGCCACCGCACGTCGCGGAGGTCGAAGCAATCAGCCCCAGCATTTT. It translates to CATARRGGRSNQPQHF.

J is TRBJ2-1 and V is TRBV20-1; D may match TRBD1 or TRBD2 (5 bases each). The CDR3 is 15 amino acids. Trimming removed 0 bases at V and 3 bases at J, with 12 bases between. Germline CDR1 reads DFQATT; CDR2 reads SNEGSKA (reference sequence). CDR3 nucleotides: TGCAGTGCTAGAGATAGGGACGGGGACTACAATGAGCAGTTCTTC. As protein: CSARDRDGDYNEQFF.

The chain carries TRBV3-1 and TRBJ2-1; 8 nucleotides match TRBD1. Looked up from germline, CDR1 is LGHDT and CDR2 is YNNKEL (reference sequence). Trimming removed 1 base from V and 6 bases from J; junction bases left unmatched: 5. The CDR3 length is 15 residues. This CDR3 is CASSQGTGYFNEQFF. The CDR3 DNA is TGTGCCAGCAGCCAAGGGACAGGGTACTTCAATGAGCAGTTCTTC.

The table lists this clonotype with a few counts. DNA for the CDR3: TGCGCCAGCAGCTCAATAGGGGACAGGGTCGAGCAGTACTTC. Translated: CASSSIGDRVEQYF. The chain carries TRBV5-1 and TRBJ2-7; 9 bases map to TRBD1. The V gene end was trimmed by 3 bases and the J gene end by 6 bases; junction bases not matched to a gene: 7. The germline V gene has CDR1 SGHRS and CDR2 YFSETQ. The CDR3 is 14 residues long. The full variable domain, rest sourced from reference TRBV5-1 and TRBJ2-7, is KAGVTQTPRYLIKTRGQQVTLSCSPISGHRSVSWYQQTPGQGLQFLFEYFSETQRNKGNFPGRFSGRQFSNSRSEMNVSTLELGDSALYLCASSSIGDRVEQYFGPGTRLTVT.

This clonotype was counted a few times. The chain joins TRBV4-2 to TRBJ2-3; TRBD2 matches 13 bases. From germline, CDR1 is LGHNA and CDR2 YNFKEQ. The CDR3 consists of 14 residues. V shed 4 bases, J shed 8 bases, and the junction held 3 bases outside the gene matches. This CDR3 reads CASSPGTSGTTQYF. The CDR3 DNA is TGTGCCAGCAGCCCCGGGACTAGCGGGACTACGCAGTATTTT.

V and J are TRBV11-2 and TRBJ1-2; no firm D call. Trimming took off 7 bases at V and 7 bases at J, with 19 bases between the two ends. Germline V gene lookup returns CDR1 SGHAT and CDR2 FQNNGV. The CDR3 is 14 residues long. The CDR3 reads CASTRENAIRGYTF. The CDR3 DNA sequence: TGTGCCAGCACCCGGGAGAACGCAATCCGTGGCTACACCTTC.

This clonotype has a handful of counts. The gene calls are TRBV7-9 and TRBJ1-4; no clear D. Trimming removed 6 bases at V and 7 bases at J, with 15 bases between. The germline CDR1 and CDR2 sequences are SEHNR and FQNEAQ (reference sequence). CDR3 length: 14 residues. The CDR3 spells CASREGSSSEKLFF. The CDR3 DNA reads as TGTGCCAGCAGAGAGGGTTCGTCCAGTGAAAAACTGTTTTTT.

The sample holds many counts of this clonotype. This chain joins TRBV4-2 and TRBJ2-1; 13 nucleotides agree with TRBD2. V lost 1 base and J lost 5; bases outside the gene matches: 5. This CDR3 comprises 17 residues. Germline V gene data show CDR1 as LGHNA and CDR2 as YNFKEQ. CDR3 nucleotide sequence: TGTGCCAGCAGCCAAGTCCTCGGGACTAGCGGGAACAATGAGCAGTTCTTC. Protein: CASSQVLGTSGNNEQFF.

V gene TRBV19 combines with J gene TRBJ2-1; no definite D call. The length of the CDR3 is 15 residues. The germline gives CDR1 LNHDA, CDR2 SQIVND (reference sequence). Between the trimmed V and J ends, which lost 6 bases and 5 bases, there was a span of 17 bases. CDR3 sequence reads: CASSPVYVSHNEQFF. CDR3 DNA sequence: TGTGCCAGTAGCCCCGTTTACGTCTCACACAATGAGCAGTTCTTC.

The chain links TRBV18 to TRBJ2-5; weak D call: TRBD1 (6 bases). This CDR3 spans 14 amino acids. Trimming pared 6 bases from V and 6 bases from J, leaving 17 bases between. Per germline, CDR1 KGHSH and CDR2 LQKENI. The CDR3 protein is CASSQQGYEKTQYF. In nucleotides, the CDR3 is TGTGCCAGCTCGCAGCAGGGGTATGAGAAGACCCAGTACTTC.

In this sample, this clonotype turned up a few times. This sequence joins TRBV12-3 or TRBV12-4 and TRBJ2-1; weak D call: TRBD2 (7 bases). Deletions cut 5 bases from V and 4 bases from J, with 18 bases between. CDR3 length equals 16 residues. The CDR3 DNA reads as TGTGCCAGCAGTGGATTCTTCGGGGGGCCGTACAATGAGCAGTTCTTC. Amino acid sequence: CASSGFFGGPYNEQFF.

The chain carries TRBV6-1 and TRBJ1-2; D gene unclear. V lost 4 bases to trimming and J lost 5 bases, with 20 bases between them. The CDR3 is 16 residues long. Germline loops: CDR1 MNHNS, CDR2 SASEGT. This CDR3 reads CASSVSFLGIGYGYTF. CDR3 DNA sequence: TGTGCCAGCAGTGTGAGTTTTCTGGGTATCGGGTATGGCTACACCTTC.

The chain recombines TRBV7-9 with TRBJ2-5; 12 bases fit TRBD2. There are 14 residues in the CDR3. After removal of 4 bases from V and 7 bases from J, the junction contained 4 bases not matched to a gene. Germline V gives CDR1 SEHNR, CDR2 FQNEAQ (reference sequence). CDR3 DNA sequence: TGTGCCAGCAGCTCCCCGGGACTAGCGGGGACCCAGTACTTC. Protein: CASSSPGLAGTQYF.

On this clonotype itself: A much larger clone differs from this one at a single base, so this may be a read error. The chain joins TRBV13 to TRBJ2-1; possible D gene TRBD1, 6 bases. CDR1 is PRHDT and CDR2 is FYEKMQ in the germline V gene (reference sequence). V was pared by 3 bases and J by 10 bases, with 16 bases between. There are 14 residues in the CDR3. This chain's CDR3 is CASSFKDSPYEQFF. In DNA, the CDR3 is TGTGCCAGCAGCTTCAAGGACAGCCCCTACGAGCAGTTCTTC.

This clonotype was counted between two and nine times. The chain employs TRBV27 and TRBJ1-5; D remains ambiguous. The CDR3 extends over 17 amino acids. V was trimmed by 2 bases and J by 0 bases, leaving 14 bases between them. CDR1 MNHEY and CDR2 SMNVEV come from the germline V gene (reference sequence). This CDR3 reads CASSLIARRDSNQPQHF. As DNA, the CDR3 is TGTGCCAGCAGTTTAATCGCCCGACGCGATAGCAATCAGCCCCAGCATTTT.

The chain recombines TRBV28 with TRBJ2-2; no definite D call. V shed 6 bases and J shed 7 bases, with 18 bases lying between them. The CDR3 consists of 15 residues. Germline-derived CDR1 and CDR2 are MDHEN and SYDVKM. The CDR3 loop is CASRTPRSVGGELFF. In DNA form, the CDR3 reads TGTGCCAGCAGGACCCCCCGATCTGTGGGCGGGGAGCTGTTTTTT.

The chain's CDR3 is CASSLRTVRAGELFF. The CDR3, as DNA: TGTGCCAGCAGCTTGCGGACAGTTAGAGCCGGGGAGCTGTTTTTT. This rearrangement joins TRBV5-8 to TRBJ2-2; tentatively, D is TRBD1 (6 bases). V lost 1 base and J lost 6, with 13 bases in between. The CDR3 runs to 15 residues. CDR1 SGHTS and CDR2 YDEGEE come from the germline V gene.

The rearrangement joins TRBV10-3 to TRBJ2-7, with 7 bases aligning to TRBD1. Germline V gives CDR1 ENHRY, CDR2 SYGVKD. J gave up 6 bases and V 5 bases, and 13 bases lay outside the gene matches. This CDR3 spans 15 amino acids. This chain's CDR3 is CAISRNEGANAEQYF. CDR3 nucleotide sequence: TGTGCCATCAGTCGAAATGAGGGGGCTAATGCCGAGCAGTACTTC.

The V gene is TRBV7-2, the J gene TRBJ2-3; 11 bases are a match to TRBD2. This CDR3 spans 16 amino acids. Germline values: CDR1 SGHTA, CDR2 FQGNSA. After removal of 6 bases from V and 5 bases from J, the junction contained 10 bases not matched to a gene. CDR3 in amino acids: CASSLGLAGVLDTQYF. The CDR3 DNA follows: TGTGCCAGCAGTCTTGGACTAGCGGGCGTCTTAGATACGCAGTATTTT.